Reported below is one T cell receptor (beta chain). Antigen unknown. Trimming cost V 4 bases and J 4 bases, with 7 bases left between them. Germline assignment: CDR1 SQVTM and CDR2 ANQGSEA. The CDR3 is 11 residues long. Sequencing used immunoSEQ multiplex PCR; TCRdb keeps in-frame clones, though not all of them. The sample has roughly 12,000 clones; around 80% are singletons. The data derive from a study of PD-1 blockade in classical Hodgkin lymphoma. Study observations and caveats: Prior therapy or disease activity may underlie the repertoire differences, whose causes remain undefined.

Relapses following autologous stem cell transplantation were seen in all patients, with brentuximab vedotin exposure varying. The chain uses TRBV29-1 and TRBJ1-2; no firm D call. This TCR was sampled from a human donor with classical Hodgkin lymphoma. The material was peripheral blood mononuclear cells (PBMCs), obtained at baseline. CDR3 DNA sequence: TGCAGCGTTGGTGGCTTCTATGGCTACACCTTC. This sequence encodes CSVGGFYGYTF.